Each of the 23 T cell receptor beta chains below was sequenced from the same sample in a study of blood T cell repertoires in COVID-19. Profiling relied on immunoSEQ multiplex PCR, and the TCRdb table lists in-frame clones only, not all of them. The table lists 200,000 or so clones, roughly 80% of them singletons, with less than 20% in the top ten. Material for sequencing was peripheral blood. All receptors derive from a human donor in a cohort sampled during active COVID-19.

V gene TRBV6-5 combines with J gene TRBJ1-1, with a possible D match to TRBD1 (5 bases). CDR1 is MNHEY, CDR2 SVGAGI, per germline. The CDR3 is 14 residues long. V was clipped by 3 bases and J by 2 bases, with 10 bases between them. CDR3 nucleotide sequence: TGTGCCAGCAGTTATGGGGGACTAAACACTGAAGCTTTCTTT. Protein product: CASSYGGLNTEAFF.

The chain carries TRBV5-5 and TRBJ1-5; 7 nucleotides match TRBD1. With V trimmed by 0 bases and J by 4 bases, 10 bases remained unmatched. This CDR3 is built from 17 residues. Looked up from germline, CDR1 is SGHKS and CDR2 is YYEKEE (reference sequence). The CDR3 region is CASSLGRTGTVNQPQHF. The DNA for the CDR3 is TGTGCCAGCAGCTTGGGGCGTACCGGGACAGTGAATCAGCCCCAGCATTTT.

V gene TRBV3-1 (or the pseudogene TRBV3-2) combines with J gene TRBJ2-2, with TRBD1 matching 10 bases. V lost 2 bases and J lost 1; bases outside the gene matches: 1. CDR1 is LGHDT and CDR2 is YNNKEL in the germline V gene (reference sequence). This CDR3 comprises 16 residues. The CDR3 sequence is CASSQRTGGNTGELFF. DNA for the CDR3: TGTGCCAGCAGCCAACGGACAGGGGGGAACACCGGGGAGCTGTTTTTT.

The rearrangement joins TRBV19 to TRBJ2-6, with a weak D call TRBD2 (6 bases). V lost 2 bases and J lost 4, with 9 bases in between. The CDR3 extends over 15 amino acids. Per the germline V gene, CDR1 is LNHDA and CDR2 is SQIVND (reference sequence). Here the CDR3 reads CASSIRGLGANVLTF. The DNA for the CDR3 is TGTGCCAGTAGTATACGGGGGTTAGGGGCCAACGTCCTGACTTTC.

CDR3 region: CASSRGTNGNEQFF. In DNA, the CDR3 is TGTGCCAGCAGCCGAGGGACTAATGGCAATGAGCAGTTCTTC. The rearrangement joins TRBV7-9 to TRBJ2-1, with 7 nucleotides matching TRBD2. Germline assignment: CDR1 SEHNR and CDR2 FQNEAQ (reference sequence). V trimming: 5 bases; J trimming: 6 bases; junction bases outside the gene matches: 7. The CDR3 length is 14 residues.

The chain employs TRBV6-4 and TRBJ1-6; TRBD1 matches at 7 bases. J was trimmed by 5 bases and V by 2 bases; bases with no gene match: 6. CDR3 length equals 16 residues. Germline loops: CDR1 MRHNA, CDR2 SNTAGT. The CDR3 nucleotides read TGTGCCAGCAGTGACCCGCGGGACAGCGATAATTCACCCCTCCACTTT. Residues: CASSDPRDSDNSPLHF.

This clone occurred a few times. The rearrangement uses TRBV7-2 and TRBJ1-2; no reliable D call. The CDR3 extends over 14 amino acids. CDR1 is SGHTA, CDR2 FQGNSA, per germline. V was pared by 1 base and J by 7 bases, with 13 bases between. The CDR3 spells CASSLDRQTGGYTF. The CDR3 DNA reads as TGTGCCAGCAGCTTAGATCGTCAGACGGGTGGCTACACCTTC.

Details on this clone: Its ends do not fully match the called genes, so a read error is possible. The chain is built from TRBV6-5 and TRBJ1-1; D gene uncertain. This CDR3 has 12 amino acids. Germline V lookup: CDR1 MNHEY, CDR2 SVGAGI. Here the CDR3 DNA reads TGTGCCAGCAACCCCTCCCGAGGTCGGTTTATCTTT. The encoded protein is CASNPSRGRFIF.

This clone was observed a handful of times. V gene TRBV6-5 combines with J gene TRBJ2-1; TRBD1 aligns across 10 bases. CDR1 is MNHEY, CDR2 SVGAGI, per germline. The ends lost 11 bases at V and 3 bases at J; junction bases unmatched: 7. CDR3 length: 14 residues. The CDR3 region is CAGQGTGDYNEQFF. CDR3 nucleotide sequence: TGTGCCGGGCAGGGGACAGGGGACTACAATGAGCAGTTCTTC.

This rearrangement joins TRBV5-1 to TRBJ2-5; D may be TRBD1 (6 bases). Germline V gives CDR1 SGHRS, CDR2 YFSETQ. The CDR3 runs 16 residues. Deletions cut 4 bases from V and 2 bases from J, with 18 bases between. As DNA, the CDR3 is TGCGCCAGCAGCCGTTTTATGGCAGGGGTGCAAGAGACCCAGTACTTC. Its translation is CASSRFMAGVQETQYF.

The V gene is TRBV29-1, the J gene TRBJ1-5, with D tentatively TRBD1 (5 bases). Between the trimmed V and J ends, which lost 4 bases and 3 bases, there was a span of 13 bases. The CDR3 spans 14 residues. Per the germline V gene, CDR1 is SQVTM and CDR2 is ANQGSEA. CDR3 DNA: TGCAGCGTTGTATCGGGGGGATTCAATCAGCCCCAGCATTTT. It translates to CSVVSGGFNQPQHF. Full variable domain (rest looked up from reference TRBV29-1 and TRBJ1-5): SAVISQKPSRDICQRGTSLTIQCQVDSQVTMMFWYRQQPGQSLTLIATANQGSEATYESGFVIDKFPISRPNLTFSTLTVSNMSPEDSSIYLCSVVSGGFNQPQHFGDGTRLSIL.

This chain joins TRBV19 and TRBJ2-3; D is undetermined. Per the germline V gene, CDR1 is LNHDA and CDR2 is SQIVND (reference sequence). Trimming removed 5 bases at V and 2 bases at J, with 17 bases between. This CDR3 is 16 amino acids long. CDR3 in DNA: TGTGCCAGTAGTCTTAGCTTTGGAGAGGCCACAGATACGCAGTATTTT. Protein: CASSLSFGEATDTQYF. Full variable domain (missing parts from reference TRBV19 and TRBJ2-3): DGGITQSPKYLFRKEGQNVTLSCEQNLNHDAMYWYRQDPGQGLRLIYYSQIVNDFQKGDIAEGYSVSREKKESFPLTVTSAQKNPTAFYLCASSLSFGEATDTQYFGPGTRLTVL.

The CDR3 nucleotides read TGTGCCAGCAGCCTAAGACAGGACTCTGGAAACACCATATATTTT. As protein: CASSLRQDSGNTIYF. The chain recombines TRBV9 with TRBJ1-3; TRBD1 might be the D (6 bases). The CDR3 covers 15 residues. V was pared by 4 bases and J by 0 bases, with 11 bases between. Germline V gene lookup returns CDR1 SGDLS and CDR2 YYNGEE.

CDR3 nucleotides: TGTGCCAGCAGCGACCGCGGTAGCGGGGGACAAAGAAGCCAAGAGACCCAGTACTTC. This translates into CASSDRGSGGQRSQETQYF. The chain recombines TRBV13 with TRBJ2-5; 9 nucleotides line up with TRBD2. The CDR3 is 19 residues long. The germline gives CDR1 PRHDT, CDR2 FYEKMQ (reference sequence). Unmatched junction bases numbered 17, after V lost 5 bases and J lost 1 base.

The rearrangement joins TRBV6-5 to TRBJ2-2; possible D gene TRBD2, 6 bases. CDR3 length: 13 residues. The ends were cut back, 7 bases at V and 7 bases at J, with 13 bases in the middle. Per germline, CDR1 MNHEY and CDR2 SVGAGI. The chain's CDR3 is CASTRDLGGELFF. In nucleotides, the CDR3 is TGTGCCAGCACCCGGGACTTGGGCGGGGAGCTGTTTTTT.

The rearrangement uses TRBV15 and TRBJ2-4; 8 bases fit TRBD1. Germline V CDR1 and CDR2: LNHNV, YYDKDF (reference sequence). The CDR3 runs to 14 residues. V shed 1 base and J 8 bases; nucleotides not matched to a gene: 4. The CDR3 DNA reads TGTGCCACCAGCAGAGGAGACAGGGGAGACATTCAGTACTTC. Its translation: CATSRGDRGDIQYF.

V gene TRBV6-5 combines with J gene TRBJ1-6, with D possibly being TRBD1 (6 bases). The V and J ends lost 7 bases and 7 bases respectively, with 11 bases between them. Germline CDR1 reads MNHEY; CDR2 reads SVGAGI. The CDR3 is made up of 13 amino acids. The CDR3 sequence: CASTGQSNSPLHF. The CDR3 DNA reads TGTGCCAGCACCGGACAGTCAAATTCACCCCTCCACTTT.

V gene TRBV30 combines with J gene TRBJ1-4; possible D gene TRBD1, 6 bases. Germline CDR1 and CDR2: GTSNPN and SVGIG (reference sequence). The germline V and J ends were trimmed by 5 bases and 8 bases, with 21 bases remaining between them. This CDR3 contains 15 residues. The CDR3 DNA follows: TGTGCCTGGGGTTCTGGCCCTGTAAGGGGGGAAAAACTGTTTTTT. Translated, it gives CAWGSGPVRGEKLFF.

The V call is TRBV23-1, the J call TRBJ2-3, with 7 bases aligning to TRBD2. TRBV23-1 is reported as an ORF; its role is uncertain. The CDR3 extends over 16 amino acids. The junction had 12 bases not matched to a gene; V was cut back by 4 bases and J by 5 bases. The CDR3 region is CASSRTTRGVQDTQYF. The CDR3 DNA sequence: TGCGCCAGCAGTCGCACCACCCGGGGGGTTCAAGATACGCAGTATTTT.

The chain joins TRBV5-1 to TRBJ2-5; D remains unclear. Germline V gene data show CDR1 as SGHRS and CDR2 as YFSETQ. V gave up 0 bases and J gave up 5 bases, with 11 bases separating them. This CDR3 is built from 14 residues. CDR3 DNA sequence: TGCGCCAGCAGCTTGGAGCCGACTCCGGAGACCCAGTACTTC. Its translation: CASSLEPTPETQYF. The full variable domain, its missing parts supplied by reference TRBV5-1 and TRBJ2-5, is KAGVTQTPRYLIKTRGQQVTLSCSPISGHRSVSWYQQTPGQGLQFLFEYFSETQRNKGNFPGRFSGRQFSNSRSEMNVSTLELGDSALYLCASSLEPTPETQYFGPGTRLLVL.

J is TRBJ1-2 and V is TRBV10-3, with 7 bases aligning to TRBD1. This CDR3 region has 15 residues. V lost 8 bases, J lost 4 bases, and 13 bases stayed unmatched. Germline lookup yields CDR1 ENHRY and CDR2 SYGVKD. CDR3 bases: TGTGCCATCGGGAAGAGACCCGGACAGGTCTATGGCTACACCTTC. Translated, it gives CAIGKRPGQVYGYTF.

The chain uses TRBV2 and TRBJ2-7; weak D call: TRBD2 (5 bases). The CDR3 has 14 amino acids. Germline V gene sequence: CDR1 SNHLY, CDR2 FYNNEI. V dropped 6 bases and J dropped 1 base, with 13 bases sitting between them. Here the CDR3 reads CASRGVGWSYEQYV. The CDR3 bases are TGTGCCAGCAGGGGAGTGGGTTGGTCCTACGAGCAGTACGTC.

This chain uses TRBV5-6 with TRBJ2-7; D perhaps matches TRBD1 (5 bases). Germline V gene data show CDR1 as SGHDT and CDR2 as YYEEEE. V dropped 2 bases and J dropped 2 bases, with 8 bases sitting between them. The CDR3 sequence is 13 residues long. The CDR3 reads CASSFLGPYEQYV. In nucleotides, the CDR3 is TGTGCCAGCAGCTTCTTGGGGCCCTACGAGCAGTACGTC.